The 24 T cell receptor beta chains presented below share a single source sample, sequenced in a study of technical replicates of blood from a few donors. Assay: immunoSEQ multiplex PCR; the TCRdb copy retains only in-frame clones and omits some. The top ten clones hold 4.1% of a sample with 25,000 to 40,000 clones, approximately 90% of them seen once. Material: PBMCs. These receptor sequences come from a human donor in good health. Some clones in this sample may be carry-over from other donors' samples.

DNA of the CDR3: TGCGCCAGCAGCCAACGGCAGGCCAATGAAAAACTGTTTTTT. As protein: CASSQRQANEKLFF. The J gene is TRBJ1-4, the V gene TRBV4-1; D gene uncertain. The CDR3 loop spans 14 amino acids. The ends were cut back, 2 bases at V and 5 bases at J, with 9 bases in the middle. CDR1 is MGHRA and CDR2 is YSYEKL in the germline V gene.

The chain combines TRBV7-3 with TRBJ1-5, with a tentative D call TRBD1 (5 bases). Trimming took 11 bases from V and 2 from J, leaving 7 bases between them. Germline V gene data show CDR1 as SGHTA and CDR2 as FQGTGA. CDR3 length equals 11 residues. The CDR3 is CASGGNQPQHF. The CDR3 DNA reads TGTGCCTCGGGGGGCAATCAGCCCCAGCATTTT.

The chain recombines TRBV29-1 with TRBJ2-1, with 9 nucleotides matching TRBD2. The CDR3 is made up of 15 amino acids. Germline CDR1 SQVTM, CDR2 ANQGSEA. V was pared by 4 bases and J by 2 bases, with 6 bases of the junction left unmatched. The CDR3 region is CSVAAGGPPYNEQFF. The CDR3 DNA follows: TGCAGCGTTGCGGCGGGGGGGCCCCCCTACAATGAGCAGTTCTTC.

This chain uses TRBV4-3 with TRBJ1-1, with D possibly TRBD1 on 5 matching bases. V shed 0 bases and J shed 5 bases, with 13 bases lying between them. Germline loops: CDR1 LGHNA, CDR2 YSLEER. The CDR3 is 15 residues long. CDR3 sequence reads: CASSQDLAGGTEAFF. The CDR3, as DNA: TGCGCCAGCAGCCAAGATCTAGCGGGGGGGACTGAAGCTTTCTTT.

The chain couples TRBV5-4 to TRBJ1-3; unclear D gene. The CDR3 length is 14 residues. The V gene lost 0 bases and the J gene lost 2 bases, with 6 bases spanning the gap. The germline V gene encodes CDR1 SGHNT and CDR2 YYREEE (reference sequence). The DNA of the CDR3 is TGTGCCAGCAGCTTGGACATGGCTGGAAACACCATATATTTT. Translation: CASSLDMAGNTIYF.

CDR3 DNA: TGTGCCATCATAACGGGGACCTACGAGCAGTACTTC. Translation gives CAIITGTYEQYF. The V and J genes are TRBV10-3 and TRBJ2-7; weak D call: TRBD2 (5 bases). CDR1 is ENHRY, CDR2 SYGVKD, per germline. This CDR3 comprises 12 residues. The ends were cut back, 7 bases at V and 2 bases at J, with 9 bases in the middle.

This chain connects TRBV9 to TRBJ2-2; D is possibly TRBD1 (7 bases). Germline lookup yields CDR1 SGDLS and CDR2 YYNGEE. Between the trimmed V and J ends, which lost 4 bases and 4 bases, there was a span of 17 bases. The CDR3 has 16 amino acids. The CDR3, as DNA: TGTGCCAGCAGCCCAGGAGGGGGCCGAGGCACCGGGGAGCTGTTTTTT. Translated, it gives CASSPGGGRGTGELFF. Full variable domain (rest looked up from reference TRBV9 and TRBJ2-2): DSGVTQTPKHLITATGQRVTLRCSPRSGDLSVYWYQQSLDQGLQFLIQYYNGEERAKGNILERFSAQQFPDLHSELNLSSLELGDSALYFCASSPGGGRGTGELFFGEGSRLTVL.

The DNA of the CDR3 is TGTGCCAGCAGCACTAGCGGGTCCTACAATGAGCAGTTCTTC. Protein sequence: CASSTSGSYNEQFF. The rearrangement joins TRBV7-3 to TRBJ2-1; the match to TRBD2 covers 9 bases. CDR3 length: 14 amino acids. Germline assignment: CDR1 SGHTA and CDR2 FQGTGA. J was trimmed by 1 base and V by 5 bases; bases with no gene match: 0. The whole variable domain, remainder taken from reference TRBV7-3 and TRBJ2-1, is GAGVSQTPSNKVTEKGKYVELRCDPISGHTALYWYRQSLGQGPEFLIYFQGTGAADDSGLPNDRFFAVRPEGSVSTLKIQRTERGDSAVYLCASSTSGSYNEQFFGPGTRLTVL.

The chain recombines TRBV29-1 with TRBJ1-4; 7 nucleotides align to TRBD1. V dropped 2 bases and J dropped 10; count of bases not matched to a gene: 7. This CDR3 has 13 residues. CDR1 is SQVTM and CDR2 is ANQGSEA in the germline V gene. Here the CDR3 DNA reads TGCAGCGTTGAAATAGGGGCAGGGGGAAAACTGTTTTTT. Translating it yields CSVEIGAGGKLFF.

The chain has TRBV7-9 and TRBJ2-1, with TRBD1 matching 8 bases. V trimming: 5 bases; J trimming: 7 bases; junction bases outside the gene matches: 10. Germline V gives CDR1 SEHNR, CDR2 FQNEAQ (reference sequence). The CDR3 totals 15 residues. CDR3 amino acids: CASSLNRQGLNEQFF. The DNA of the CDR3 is TGTGCCAGCAGCCTTAACAGACAGGGGTTGAATGAGCAGTTCTTC.

In DNA form, the CDR3 reads TGTGCCAGCAGCCCCGACAGGGTTTATGGCTACACCTTC. This sequence encodes CASSPDRVYGYTF. The chain combines TRBV7-2 with TRBJ1-2, with 7 positions matching TRBD1. The J segment lost 5 bases and the V segment lost 5 bases, leaving 5 bases of the junction unmatched. Germline values: CDR1 SGHTA, CDR2 FQGNSA. The CDR3 contains 13 residues.

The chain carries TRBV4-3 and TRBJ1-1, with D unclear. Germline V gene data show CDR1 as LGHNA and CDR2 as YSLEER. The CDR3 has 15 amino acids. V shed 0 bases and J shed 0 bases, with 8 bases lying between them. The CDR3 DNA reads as TGCGCCAGCAGCCAAGATGCGATTGTGAACACTGAAGCTTTCTTT. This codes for CASSQDAIVNTEAFF.

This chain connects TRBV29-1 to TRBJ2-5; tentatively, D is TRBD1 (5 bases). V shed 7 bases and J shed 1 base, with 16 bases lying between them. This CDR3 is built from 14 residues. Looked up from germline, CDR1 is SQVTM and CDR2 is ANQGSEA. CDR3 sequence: CSGKDRGGQETQYF. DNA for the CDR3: TGCAGCGGGAAAGACAGAGGCGGCCAAGAGACCCAGTACTTC.

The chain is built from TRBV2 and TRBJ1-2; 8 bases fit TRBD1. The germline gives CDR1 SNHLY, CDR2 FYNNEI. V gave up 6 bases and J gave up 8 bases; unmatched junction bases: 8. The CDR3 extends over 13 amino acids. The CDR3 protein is CASSLGQGGGYTF. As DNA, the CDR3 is TGTGCCAGCAGCCTTGGACAGGGCGGCGGCTACACCTTC.

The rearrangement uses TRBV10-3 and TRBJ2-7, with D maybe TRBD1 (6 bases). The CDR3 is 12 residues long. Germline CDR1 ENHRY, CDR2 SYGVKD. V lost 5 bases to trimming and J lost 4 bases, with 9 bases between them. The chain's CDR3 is CAISPQGYEQYF. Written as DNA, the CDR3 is TGTGCCATCAGTCCACAGGGTTACGAGCAGTACTTC.

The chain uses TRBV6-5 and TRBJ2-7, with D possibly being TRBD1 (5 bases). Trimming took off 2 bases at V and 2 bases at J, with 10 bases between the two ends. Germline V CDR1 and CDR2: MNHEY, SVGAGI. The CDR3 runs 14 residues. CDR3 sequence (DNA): TGTGCCAGCAGTTACAGGGGCTGGCCCTACGAGCAGTACTTC. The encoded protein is CASSYRGWPYEQYF.

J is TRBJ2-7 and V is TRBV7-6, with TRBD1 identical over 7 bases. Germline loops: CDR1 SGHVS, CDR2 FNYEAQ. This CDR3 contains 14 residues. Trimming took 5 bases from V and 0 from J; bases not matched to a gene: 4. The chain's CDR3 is CASSPRDSSYEQYF. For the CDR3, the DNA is TGTGCCAGCAGCCCTAGGGACAGCTCCTACGAGCAGTACTTC.

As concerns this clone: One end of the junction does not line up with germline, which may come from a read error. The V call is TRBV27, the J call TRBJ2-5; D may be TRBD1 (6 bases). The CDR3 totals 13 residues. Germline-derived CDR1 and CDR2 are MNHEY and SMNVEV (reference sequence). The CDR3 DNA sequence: TGTGCCAGCAGTTTTGGTTTTGGACAGCCCCAATACTTC. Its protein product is CASSFGFGQPQYF.

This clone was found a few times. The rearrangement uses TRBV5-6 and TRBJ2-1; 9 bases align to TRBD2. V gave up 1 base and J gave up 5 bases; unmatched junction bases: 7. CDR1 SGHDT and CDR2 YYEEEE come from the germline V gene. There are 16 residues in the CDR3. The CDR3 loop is CASSLTGLARHNEQFF. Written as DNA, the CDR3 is TGTGCCAGCAGCTTGACAGGACTAGCGCGGCACAATGAGCAGTTCTTC.

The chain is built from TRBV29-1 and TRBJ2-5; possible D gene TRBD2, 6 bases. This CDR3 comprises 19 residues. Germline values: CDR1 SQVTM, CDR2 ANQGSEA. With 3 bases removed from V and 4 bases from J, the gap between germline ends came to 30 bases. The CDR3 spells CSVDGVASDRGNFVETQYF. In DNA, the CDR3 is TGCAGCGTTGACGGGGTGGCTAGCGACCGAGGGAACTTTGTAGAGACCCAGTACTTC.

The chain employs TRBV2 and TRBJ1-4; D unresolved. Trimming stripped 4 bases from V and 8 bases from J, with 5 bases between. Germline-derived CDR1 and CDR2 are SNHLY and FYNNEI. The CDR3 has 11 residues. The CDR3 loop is CASSVREKLFF. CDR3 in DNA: TGTGCCAGCAGTGTACGGGAAAAACTGTTTTTT.

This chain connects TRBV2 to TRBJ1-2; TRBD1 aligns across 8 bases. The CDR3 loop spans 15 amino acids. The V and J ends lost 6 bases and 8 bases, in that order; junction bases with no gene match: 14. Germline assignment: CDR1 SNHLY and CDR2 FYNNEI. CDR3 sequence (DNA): TGTGCCAGCAGAAACCCCTTTGGGGCAGGGGGCGGCTACACCTTC. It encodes CASRNPFGAGGGYTF.

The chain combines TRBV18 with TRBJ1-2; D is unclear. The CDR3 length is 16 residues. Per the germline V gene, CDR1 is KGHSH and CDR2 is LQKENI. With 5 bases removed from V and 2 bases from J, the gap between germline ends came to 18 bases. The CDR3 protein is CASSSNLAGRNYGYTF. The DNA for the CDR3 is TGTGCCAGCTCATCGAACCTGGCAGGCCGAAACTATGGCTACACCTTC.

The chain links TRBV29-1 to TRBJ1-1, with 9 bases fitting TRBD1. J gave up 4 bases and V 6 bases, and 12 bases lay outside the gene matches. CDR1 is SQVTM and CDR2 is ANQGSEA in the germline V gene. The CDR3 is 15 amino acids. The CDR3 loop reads CSVGYRGLLGTEAFF. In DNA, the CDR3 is TGCAGCGTCGGGTACAGGGGGCTCTTAGGCACTGAAGCTTTCTTT.